The next 28 T cell receptor beta chains were all read from a single sample in a study of T cell responses to AZD1222 COVID-19 vaccine. Sequencing used immunoSEQ multiplex PCR; TCRdb keeps in-frame clones, though not all of them. Of 210,000 or so clones listed, 85% to 95% are singletons. Sample: peripheral blood, taken on day 0 of MenACWY control vaccination. Every receptor here comes from an adult in good health.

The chain uses TRBV12-3 or TRBV12-4 and TRBJ1-2; 8 bases map to TRBD1. With 5 bases clipped from V and 13 bases from J, the junction kept 6 bases outside the gene matches. The CDR3 contains 11 residues. Here the CDR3 DNA reads TGTGCCAGCAGTCCGGACAGGGTTCTCACCTTC. Translated, it gives CASSPDRVLTF.

This clone was counted only a few times. This rearrangement joins TRBV30 to TRBJ1-2; D gene unclear. CDR1 GTSNPN and CDR2 SVGIG come from the germline V gene (reference sequence). CDR3 length equals 14 residues. V lost 0 bases, J lost 7 bases, and 15 bases lay in between. As DNA, the CDR3 is TGTGCCTGGAGTGTACTGTGGGGTATGAGTGGCTACACCTTC. This gives the protein CAWSVLWGMSGYTF. Variable domain in full (rest from reference TRBV30 and TRBJ1-2): SQTIHQWPATLVQPVGSPLSLECTVEGTSNPNLYWYRQAAGRGLQLLFYSVGIGQISSEVPQNLSASRPQDRQFILSSKKLLLSDSGFYLCAWSVLWGMSGYTFGSGTRLTVV.

V is TRBV11-2 and J is TRBJ1-1; D unresolved. V was shortened by 2 bases and J by 1 base, with 8 bases between the two germline ends. Germline CDR1 SGHAT, CDR2 FQNNGV. The CDR3 consists of 14 residues. CDR3 sequence (DNA): TGTGCCAGCAGCTTAACGGACGGGAACACTGAAGCTTTCTTT. Its translation: CASSLTDGNTEAFF.

The rearrangement joins TRBV5-1 to TRBJ2-5; D is perhaps TRBD2 (5 bases). Germline V CDR1 and CDR2: SGHRS, YFSETQ. V lost 4 bases and J lost 1, with 23 bases in between. This CDR3 spans 18 amino acids. The CDR3 region is CASSPGLAARVIQETQYF. The CDR3, as DNA: TGCGCCAGCAGCCCCGGACTGGCGGCGCGCGTTATCCAAGAGACCCAGTACTTC.

The rearrangement joins TRBV3-1 (or the pseudogene TRBV3-2) to TRBJ2-2; 11 bases align to TRBD2. J was trimmed by 4 bases and V by 2 bases; bases with no gene match: 6. The length of the CDR3 is 17 residues. Germline CDR1 is LGHDT and CDR2 is YNNKEL (reference sequence). The CDR3 DNA sequence: TGTGCCAGCAGCCAACTTAGGGGACTAGCGGTCACCGGGGAGCTGTTTTTT. Its translation: CASSQLRGLAVTGELFF.

The V and J genes are TRBV28 and TRBJ1-1, with D unclear. The length of the CDR3 is 14 residues. Germline lookup yields CDR1 MDHEN and CDR2 SYDVKM. V dropped 3 bases and J dropped 1 base, with 9 bases sitting between them. The CDR3 loop is CASSLGNRNTEAFF. The CDR3 DNA reads TGTGCCAGCAGTTTGGGCAATCGGAACACTGAAGCTTTCTTT.

The chain links TRBV18 to TRBJ2-2; D might be TRBD1 (6 bases). This CDR3 is built from 15 residues. V dropped 6 bases and J dropped 0 bases, with 11 bases sitting between them. The germline CDR1 and CDR2 sequences are KGHSH and LQKENI. CDR3 sequence: CASSNDRSNTGELFF. CDR3 coding DNA: TGTGCCAGCTCGAACGACAGGTCGAACACCGGGGAGCTGTTTTTT.

The V call is TRBV21-1, the J call TRBJ1-5; the table's TRBD1 call for D was not verified on the DNA. TRBV21-1 is designated a pseudogene. The CDR3 sequence is 15 residues long. DNA for the CDR3: TGTGCCAGCAGCAAAAAGGACAGGCCCAATCAGCCCCAGCATTTT. Residues: CASSKKDRPNQPQHF.

The V call is TRBV7-9, the J call TRBJ1-1; D remains ambiguous. CDR3 length: 14 residues. V was trimmed by 7 bases and J by 0 bases, leaving 12 bases between them. The V gene's germline CDR1 is SEHNR and CDR2 FQNEAQ (reference sequence). The DNA of the CDR3 is TGTGCCAGCACCGGAATTGGGATGAACACTGAAGCTTTCTTT. Protein sequence: CASTGIGMNTEAFF. Complete variable domain (other parts from reference TRBV7-9 and TRBJ1-1): DTGVSQNPRHKITKRGQNVTFRCDPISEHNRLYWYRQTLGQGPEFLTYFQNEAQLEKSRLLSDRFSAERPKGSFSTLEIQRTEQGDSAMYLCASTGIGMNTEAFFGQGTRLTVV.

The chain has TRBV19 and TRBJ1-6; D ambiguous. The CDR3 contains 15 residues. V lost 5 bases and J 9 bases, leaving 17 bases between the germline ends. The germline CDR1 and CDR2 sequences are LNHDA and SQIVND (reference sequence). The CDR3 region is CASSPRPLDPSPLHF. In DNA, the CDR3 is TGTGCCAGTAGTCCCCGACCCCTGGACCCTTCACCCCTCCACTTT. Looking up the rest from reference TRBV19 and TRBJ1-6 gives the full variable domain: DGGITQSPKYLFRKEGQNVTLSCEQNLNHDAMYWYRQDPGQGLRLIYYSQIVNDFQKGDIAEGYSVSREKKESFPLTVTSAQKNPTAFYLCASSPRPLDPSPLHFGNGTRLTVT.

V usage is TRBV5-8 and J usage is TRBJ1-5; 7 bases line up with TRBD1. Germline CDR1 SGHTS, CDR2 YDEGEE. The CDR3 sequence is 13 residues long. The J segment lost 7 bases and the V segment lost 4 bases, leaving 5 bases of the junction unmatched. For the CDR3, the DNA is TGTGCCAGCAGCCCGCGAGGGGGCCAGCCCCAGCATTTT. It encodes CASSPRGGQPQHF.

The chain joins TRBV6-5 to TRBJ2-5; no reliable D call. Between the trimmed V and J ends, which lost 5 bases and 2 bases, there was a span of 9 bases. Germline V gives CDR1 MNHEY, CDR2 SVGAGI. CDR3 length equals 13 residues. CDR3 protein: CASSLSLQETQYF. The CDR3 DNA is TGTGCCAGCAGTCTTAGCCTGCAAGAGACCCAGTACTTC.

The rearrangement links TRBV18 to TRBJ1-4; D remains ambiguous. V was clipped by 2 bases and J by 8 bases, with 9 bases between them. The CDR3 runs to 13 residues. CDR1 and CDR2 from the germline V gene are KGHSH and LQKENI. DNA for the CDR3: TGTGCCAGCTCACCAGGTCGGAGGGAAAAACTGTTTTTT. It encodes CASSPGRREKLFF.

The chain joins TRBV3-1 (or the pseudogene TRBV3-2) to TRBJ1-5; D remains ambiguous. The CDR3 runs 15 residues. Trimming left V 1 base short and J 5 bases short, with 12 bases between. The germline CDR1 and CDR2 sequences are LGHDT and YNNKEL (reference sequence). CDR3 amino acids: CASSQGLGIYQPQHF. The CDR3 DNA reads as TGTGCCAGCAGCCAAGGGTTGGGGATTTATCAGCCCCAGCATTTT.

V is TRBV5-1 and J is TRBJ1-1; TRBD1 might be the D (6 bases). The CDR3 runs 15 residues. Trimming removed 4 bases from V and 4 bases from J, with 17 bases in between. Germline CDR1 is SGHRS and CDR2 is YFSETQ. The CDR3 DNA follows: TGCGCCAGCAGCCCTCAGACAGGAATGAGCACTGAAGCTTTCTTT. It yields the protein CASSPQTGMSTEAFF.

CDR3 nucleotides: TGTGCCAGCACTCCCGGACAGGGCAATCAGCCCCAGCATTTT. Translated, it gives CASTPGQGNQPQHF. The rearrangement joins TRBV27 to TRBJ1-5; 7 bases map to TRBD1. This CDR3 spans 14 amino acids. Trimming cost V 7 bases and J 2 bases; bases outside gene matches: 5. Germline loops: CDR1 MNHEY, CDR2 SMNVEV (reference sequence).

The V call is TRBV5-1, the J call TRBJ2-7; 7 bases line up with TRBD1. The CDR3 has 14 amino acids. The V gene end was trimmed by 0 bases and the J gene end by 3 bases; junction bases not matched to a gene: 3. The V gene's germline CDR1 is SGHRS and CDR2 YFSETQ. DNA for the CDR3: TGCGCCAGCAGCTTGGGACAGGGAAACTACGAGCAGTACTTC. Translation gives CASSLGQGNYEQYF.

About this clone: One junction end does not reproduce the germline sequence, and a read error may be involved. The rearrangement joins TRBV28 to TRBJ2-3; 8 nucleotides line up with TRBD2. Germline assignment: CDR1 MDHEN and CDR2 SYDVKM. This CDR3 spans 13 amino acids. The CDR3 bases are TGCGATAAAGACGGGGGGGCCACAGATACGCAGTATTTT. It yields the protein CDKDGGATDTQYF. Complete variable domain (other parts from reference TRBV28 and TRBJ2-3): DVKVTQSSRYLVKRTGEKVFLECVQDMDHENMFWYRQDPGLGLRLIYFSYDVKMKEKGDIPEGYSVSREKKERFSLILESASTNQTSMYLCDKDGGATDTQYFGPGTRLTVL.

The V gene is TRBV6-5, the J gene TRBJ1-4; no clear D gene. V gave up 2 bases and J gave up 0 bases, with 7 bases separating them. This CDR3 is 15 amino acids long. The V gene's germline CDR1 is MNHEY and CDR2 SVGAGI. In nucleotides, the CDR3 is TGTGCCAGCAGTTACGGAACAGCAACTAATGAAAAACTGTTTTTT. Translating it yields CASSYGTATNEKLFF.

The J gene is TRBJ2-2, the V gene TRBV18; D remains ambiguous. The germline CDR1 and CDR2 sequences are KGHSH and LQKENI. Trimming removed 2 bases from V and 0 bases from J, with 7 bases in between. This CDR3 is 15 amino acids long. The CDR3 bases are TGTGCCAGCTCACCAGGCAGCTCGAACACCGGGGAGCTGTTTTTT. This gives the protein CASSPGSSNTGELFF.

A remark on this clone: A read error may account for a junction end that differs from germline. V usage is TRBV3-1 (or the pseudogene TRBV3-2) and J usage is TRBJ1-6, with TRBD1 identical over 10 bases. CDR1 is LGHDT, CDR2 YNNKEL, per germline (reference sequence). The CDR3 is 17 amino acids. The CDR3 DNA sequence: TGTGCCAGCAGCCATCAGCGACAGGGGGCTGATAACTCACCCCTCCACTTT. It translates to CASSHQRQGADNSPLHF.

The rearrangement uses TRBV5-8 and TRBJ1-5, with D unresolved. The germline V gene has CDR1 SGHTS and CDR2 YDEGEE. Trimming took 4 bases from V and 5 from J, leaving 7 bases between them. This CDR3 has 12 amino acids. CDR3 nucleotide sequence: TGTGCCAGCAGCCCAGGAGATCAGCCCCAGCATTTT. It codes for CASSPGDQPQHF. Full variable domain (remainder filled in from reference TRBV5-8 and TRBJ1-5): EAGVTQSPTHLIKTRGQQATLRCSPISGHTSVYWYQQALGLGLQFLLWYDEGEERNRGNFPPRFSGRQFPNYSSELNVNALELEDSALYLCASSPGDQPQHFGDGTRLSIL.

The chain links TRBV5-1 to TRBJ1-1; TRBD1 matches 7 bases. The CDR3 has 14 amino acids. Per the germline V gene, CDR1 is SGHRS and CDR2 is YFSETQ. The V gene end was trimmed by 4 bases and the J gene end by 2 bases; junction bases not matched to a gene: 5. CDR3 in DNA: TGCGCCAGCAGCACCGGGACAGAAAACACTGAAGCTTTCTTT. Translating it yields CASSTGTENTEAFF.

V gene TRBV10-3 combines with J gene TRBJ2-1; 8 bases are a match to TRBD2. The CDR3 sequence is 16 residues long. V shed 10 bases, J shed 3 bases, and the junction held 14 bases outside the gene matches. From germline, CDR1 is ENHRY and CDR2 SYGVKD. CDR3 loop: CATSSLSGGLYNEQFF. In DNA form, the CDR3 reads TGTGCCACGAGTAGCCTGAGCGGGGGCCTCTACAATGAGCAGTTCTTC.

This clone came up once. The gene calls are TRBV13 and TRBJ1-3; D call uncertain. The germline CDR1 and CDR2 sequences are PRHDT and FYEKMQ (reference sequence). This CDR3 region has 14 residues. V was pared by 0 bases and J by 0 bases, with 3 bases between. CDR3 in amino acids: CASSLGFSGNTIYF. For the CDR3, the DNA is TGTGCCAGCAGCTTAGGCTTCTCTGGAAACACCATATATTTT. The whole variable domain, filled in from reference TRBV13 and TRBJ1-3, reads AAGVIQSPRHLIKEKRETATLKCYPIPRHDTVYWYQQGPGQDPQFLISFYEKMQSDKGSIPDRFSAQQFSDYHSELNMSSLELGDSALYFCASSLGFSGNTIYFGEGSWLTVV.

V usage is TRBV27 and J usage is TRBJ2-3; tentatively, D is TRBD2 (7 bases). Trimming stripped 3 bases from V and 2 bases from J, with 12 bases between. The CDR3 sequence is 15 residues long. Germline V CDR1 and CDR2: MNHEY, SMNVEV (reference sequence). The CDR3 here is CASSLVGGPTDTQYF. CDR3 in DNA: TGTGCCAGCAGTTTGGTCGGGGGGCCCACAGATACGCAGTATTTT.

V usage is TRBV7-2 and J usage is TRBJ2-2, with 7 bases aligning to TRBD1. Germline CDR1 and CDR2: SGHTA and FQGNSA. The trim removed 7 bases at V and 5 bases at J, leaving 13 bases unmatched. This CDR3 comprises 16 residues. The CDR3 sequence is CASNSLRGTGTGELFF. CDR3 in DNA: TGTGCCAGCAACTCCCTCAGGGGGACGGGGACCGGGGAGCTGTTTTTT.

The genes are TRBV5-4 and TRBJ1-6; D remains ambiguous. This CDR3 spans 17 amino acids. Germline V CDR1 and CDR2: SGHNT, YYREEE (reference sequence). V was pared by 4 bases and J by 7 bases, with 21 bases between. The DNA of the CDR3 is TGTGCCAGCAGCCCTAACGGCGGGCGAGGTCAAAATTCACCCCTCCACTTT. As protein: CASSPNGGRGQNSPLHF. Together with reference TRBV5-4 and TRBJ1-6, the CDR3 gives the full variable domain: ETGVTQSPTHLIKTRGQQVTLRCSSQSGHNTVSWYQQALGQGPQFIFQYYREEENGRGNFPPRFSGLQFPNYSSELNVNALELDDSALYLCASSPNGGRGQNSPLHFGNGTRLTVT.